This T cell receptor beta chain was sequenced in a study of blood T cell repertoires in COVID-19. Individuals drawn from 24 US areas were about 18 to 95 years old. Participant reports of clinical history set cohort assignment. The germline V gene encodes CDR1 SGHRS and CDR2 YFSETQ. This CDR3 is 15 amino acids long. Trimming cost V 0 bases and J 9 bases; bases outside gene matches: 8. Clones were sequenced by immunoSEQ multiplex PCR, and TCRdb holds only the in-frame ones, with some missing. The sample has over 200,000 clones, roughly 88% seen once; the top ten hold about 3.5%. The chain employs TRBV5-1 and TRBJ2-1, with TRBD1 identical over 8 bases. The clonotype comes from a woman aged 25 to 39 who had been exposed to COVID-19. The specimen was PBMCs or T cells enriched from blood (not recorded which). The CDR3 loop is CASSLADRGNGEQFF. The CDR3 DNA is TGCGCCAGCAGCTTGGCCGACAGGGGTAATGGTGAGCAGTTCTTC.